This is a list of T cell receptor beta chains from one sample in a study of PD-L1 blockade in urothelial cancer. Method: immunoSEQ multiplex PCR; TCRdb's copy keeps in-frame clones and lacks some. The sample includes fewer than 50,000 clones, approximately 86% of them seen just once. The sequencing used PBMCs, collected around atezolizumab (anti-PD-L1) treatment. Source of these receptors: a man aged 60 to 69 with urothelial cancer. Each CDR3 is given with its conserved first and last residue. D genes are given only for firm matches. Clone size, where shown, is once, few, many, or a class for clones that have expanded.

v_gene: TRBV18
abundance: once
len: 14
d_gene: .
j_gene: TRBJ2-3
CDR3nt: TGTGCCAGCTCACCACTTCAGGGAACAGATACGCAGTATTTT
CDR3aa: CASSPLQGTDTQYF

v_gene: TRBV19
abundance: .
len: 14
d_gene: TRBD1
j_gene: TRBJ1-1
CDR3nt: TGTGCCAGTATCCTGACAGGGGGCAACACTGAAGCTTTCTTT
CDR3aa: CASILTGGNTEAFF

v_gene: TRBV28
abundance: .
len: 13
d_gene: TRBD2
j_gene: TRBJ2-3
CDR3nt: TGTGCCAGCAGACTAGCGGCCACAGATACGCAGTATTTT
CDR3aa: CASRLAATDTQYF

v_gene: TRBV10-2
abundance: .
len: 14
d_gene: TRBD1
j_gene: TRBJ1-2
CDR3nt: TGCGCCAGCAGTAGGACAGGAGAGAACTATGGCTACACCTTC
CDR3aa: CASSRTGENYGYTF

v_gene: TRBV27
abundance: .
len: 18
d_gene: TRBD2
j_gene: TRBJ2-2
CDR3nt: TGTGCCAGCAGCGCCGGGGGTAGCGGGAGGGTCGGCACCGGGGAGCTGTTTTTT
CDR3aa: CASSAGGSGRVGTGELFF

v_gene: TRBV6-1
abundance: .
len: 15
d_gene: .
j_gene: TRBJ2-1
CDR3nt: TGTGCCAGCAACAGGGCGGGCAGCTCCTACAATGAGCAGTTCTTC
CDR3aa: CASNRAGSSYNEQFF

v_gene: TRBV5-8
abundance: large
len: 15
d_gene: TRBD1
j_gene: TRBJ1-5
CDR3nt: TGTGCCAGCAGCATACAGGGGTATAGCAATCAGCCCCAGCATTTT
CDR3aa: CASSIQGYSNQPQHF

v_gene: TRBV21-1
abundance: .
len: 17
d_gene: .
j_gene: TRBJ1-2
CDR3nt: TGTGCCAGCAGGGCAGTACGGAGGGGGCGAGAGGGCTATGGCTACACCTTC
CDR3aa: CASRAVRRGREGYGYTF

v_gene: TRBV19
abundance: .
len: 15
d_gene: .
j_gene: TRBJ1-2
CDR3nt: TGTGCCAGTAGTCCCCTAGGGGGGGGGAAGACTGGCTACACCTTC
CDR3aa: CASSPLGGGKTGYTF

v_gene: TRBV5-6
abundance: .
len: 17
d_gene: TRBD2
j_gene: TRBJ2-3
CDR3nt: TGTGCCAGCAGCTTGGGGGGACTAGCGTCTCGCACAGATACGCAGTATTTT
CDR3aa: CASSLGGLASRTDTQYF

v_gene: TRBV5-4
abundance: .
len: 15
d_gene: TRBD1
j_gene: TRBJ2-7
CDR3nt: TGTGCCAGCAGCTTGGTAGGGACAGGGGTCTACGAGCAGTACTTC
CDR3aa: CASSLVGTGVYEQYF

v_gene: TRBV5-8
abundance: .
len: 9
d_gene: TRBD1
j_gene: TRBJ2-7
CDR3nt: TGTGCCAGCAGACAGGGGCTGTACTTC
CDR3aa: CASRQGLYF

v_gene: TRBV5-1
abundance: once
len: 14
d_gene: TRBD1
j_gene: TRBJ1-1
CDR3nt: TGCGCCAGCACCCGGGGACAGATTAACACTGAAGCTTTCTTT
CDR3aa: CASTRGQINTEAFF

v_gene: TRBV2
abundance: .
len: 17
d_gene: .
j_gene: TRBJ1-6
CDR3nt: TGTGCCAGCAGTGAAGCGCAGTTCGGGGGGCGAGGTTCACCCCTCCACTTT
CDR3aa: CASSEAQFGGRGSPLHF

v_gene: TRBV19
abundance: .
len: 13
d_gene: .
j_gene: TRBJ1-2
CDR3nt: TGTGCCAGTAGTATTAACAGGGACTATGGCTACACCTTC
CDR3aa: CASSINRDYGYTF

v_gene: TRBV11-2
abundance: .
len: 18
d_gene: TRBD2
j_gene: TRBJ2-1
CDR3nt: TGTGCCAGCAGCTTACGGGGGCTAGCGGGAGGCACATACAATGAGCAGTTCTTC
CDR3aa: CASSLRGLAGGTYNEQFF

v_gene: TRBV25-1
abundance: .
len: 17
d_gene: TRBD1
j_gene: TRBJ2-6
CDR3nt: TGTGCCAGCAGTGTCGGACAGGCTGGGTCTGGGGCCAACGTCCTGACTTTC
CDR3aa: CASSVGQAGSGANVLTF

v_gene: TRBV2
abundance: .
len: 13
d_gene: TRBD1
j_gene: TRBJ1-1
CDR3nt: TGTGCCAGCACCCTGGACAGGGGGCGAGTAGCTTTCTTT
CDR3aa: CASTLDRGRVAFF

v_gene: TRBV5-1
abundance: .
len: 15
d_gene: .
j_gene: TRBJ2-7
CDR3nt: TGCGCCAGCAGCTTGGTCGGAGGCGCAAGCTACGAGCAGTACTTC
CDR3aa: CASSLVGGASYEQYF

v_gene: TRBV28
abundance: .
len: 16
d_gene: TRBD1
j_gene: TRBJ2-2
CDR3nt: TGTGCCAGCAGCCGCCCGGGACAGGGAGATACCGGGGAGCTGTTTTTT
CDR3aa: CASSRPGQGDTGELFF